The 8 T cell receptor beta chains below come from one sample, sequenced in a study of T cell responses to AZD1222 COVID-19 vaccine. The assay was immunoSEQ multiplex PCR, and TCRdb's table has in-frame clones only and misses some. The repertoire has 250,000 to 300,000 clones, roughly 93% of them found once; the top ten carry roughly 0.51%. Sequencing used peripheral blood, obtained 28 days after the second AZD1222 dose. The receptors were gathered from an adult who received the AZD1222 COVID-19 vaccine.

V is TRBV12-3 or TRBV12-4 and J is TRBJ2-7; D remains unclear. The CDR3 contains 13 residues. V gave up 1 base and J gave up 7 bases, with 11 bases separating them. CDR3 protein: CASSLGRKGEQYF. The CDR3 DNA follows: TGTGCCAGCAGTTTAGGTCGCAAAGGGGAGCAGTACTTC.

CDR3 residues: CSVGQGADTEAFF. In DNA, the CDR3 is TGCAGCGTTGGACAGGGGGCGGACACTGAAGCTTTCTTT. The chain employs TRBV29-1 and TRBJ1-1, with TRBD1 identical over 10 bases. Per the germline V gene, CDR1 is SQVTM and CDR2 is ANQGSEA. The CDR3 is made up of 13 amino acids. Losses at the gene ends were 4 bases for V and 3 bases for J; bases not matched to a gene: 2.

The chain carries TRBV27 and TRBJ1-6, with a tentative D call TRBD1 (5 bases). The length of the CDR3 is 13 residues. Trimming removed 4 bases at V and 11 bases at J, with 12 bases between. Germline assignment: CDR1 MNHEY and CDR2 SMNVEV (reference sequence). CDR3 nucleotides: TGTGCCAGCAGTTCCAGACAGAGAACACCCCTCCACTTT. Translation gives CASSSRQRTPLHF.

In the case of this clone: The sample holds other DNA sequences that translate to the same CDR3. V usage is TRBV28 and J usage is TRBJ1-2, with D possibly TRBD1 on 5 matching bases. Per germline, CDR1 MDHEN and CDR2 SYDVKM. V shed 5 bases and J shed 8 bases, with 15 bases lying between them. CDR3 size: 13 residues. CDR3 residues: CASSRRDSRGYTF. The CDR3 bases are TGTGCCAGCAGTCGACGGGACTCCCGGGGCTACACCTTC.

This clone has a single count. The gene calls are TRBV27 and TRBJ1-1, with TRBD1 matching 9 bases. Germline CDR1 and CDR2: MNHEY and SMNVEV (reference sequence). The CDR3 runs 16 residues. After removal of 0 bases from V and 3 bases from J, the junction contained 5 bases not matched to a gene. The CDR3 DNA reads TGTGCCAGCAGTTTATCGCACAGGGGGCGGTACACTGAAGCTTTCTTT. Translating gives CASSLSHRGRYTEAFF.

The CDR3 nucleotides read TGTGCCAGCAGCTTAGGCTGGGCGGGTGAAAAACTGTTTTTT. As protein: CASSLGWAGEKLFF. The rearrangement links TRBV11-2 to TRBJ1-4, with D unresolved. Germline V gene sequence: CDR1 SGHAT, CDR2 FQNNGV. The V end lost 1 base, the J end lost 7 bases, and 10 bases lay between the germline ends. There are 14 residues in the CDR3. Full variable domain (rest looked up from reference TRBV11-2 and TRBJ1-4): EAGVAQSPRYKIIEKRQSVAFWCNPISGHATLYWYQQILGQGPKLLIQFQNNGVVDDSQLPKDRFSAERLKGVDSTLKIQPAKLEDSAVYLCASSLGWAGEKLFFGSGTQLSVL.

The V gene is TRBV27, the J gene TRBJ2-2, with 8 positions matching TRBD2. The CDR3 consists of 17 residues. Germline V gene sequence: CDR1 MNHEY, CDR2 SMNVEV (reference sequence). Losses at the gene ends were 3 bases for V and 9 bases for J; bases not matched to a gene: 15. The CDR3 loop is CASSLLFAQRGHRELFF. In DNA form, the CDR3 reads TGTGCCAGCAGTTTGTTGTTTGCCCAGCGGGGGCACCGGGAGCTGTTTTTT.

This sequence joins TRBV9 and TRBJ1-3; D is uncertain. The CDR3 is made up of 16 amino acids. Germline assignment: CDR1 SGDLS and CDR2 YYNGEE. The ends were cut back, 1 base at V and 0 bases at J, with 11 bases in the middle. The CDR3 DNA is TGTGCCAGCAGCGTAAATCCCAGCGCCTCTGGAAACACCATATATTTT. Translated, it gives CASSVNPSASGNTIYF.